The 9 T cell receptor beta chains below come from one sample, sequenced in a study of T cells after yellow fever vaccination. TCRdb independently ran MiXCR on the 5' RACE reads; one entry per CDR3 protein. Here the sample spans 300,000 to 350,000 distinct CDR3 sequences, 4% to 5.5% being singletons. The sample here was PBMCs, taken 15 days after the yellow fever booster vaccination. The origin of the receptors is a man between 18 and 29 years old who received the YFV17D yellow fever vaccine.

This clonotype was picked up many times. The V gene is TRBV7-9, the J gene TRBJ1-4; TRBD1 matches 8 bases. Trimming cost V 5 bases and J 3 bases; bases outside gene matches: 8. This CDR3 region has 16 residues. In germline, CDR1 is SEHNR, CDR2 FQNEAQ (reference sequence). This CDR3 reads CASSLGQGRANEKLFF. The DNA of the CDR3 is TGTGCCAGCAGCCTAGGACAGGGTCGGGCTAATGAAAAACTGTTTTTT.

The chain carries TRBV24-1 and TRBJ1-2, with D possibly TRBD1 on 6 matching bases. Per germline, CDR1 KGHDR and CDR2 SFDVKD. This CDR3 contains 14 residues. Trimming took 3 bases from V and 0 from J, leaving 7 bases between them. The CDR3 coding sequence is TGTGCCACCAGTGATGGGGGCTCTAACTATGGCTACACCTTC. Protein sequence: CATSDGGSNYGYTF.

The chain recombines TRBV6-6 with TRBJ2-7; D is perhaps TRBD1 (6 bases). V shed 4 bases and J shed 0 bases, with 16 bases lying between them. CDR3 size: 16 residues. CDR1 is MNHNY, CDR2 SVGAGI, per germline (reference sequence). CDR3 in amino acids: CASSWGQEVLSYEQYF. The DNA for the CDR3 is TGTGCCAGCAGTTGGGGGCAGGAGGTACTCTCCTACGAGCAGTACTTC.

Ten or more counts support this clonotype. V gene TRBV7-3 combines with J gene TRBJ2-5; D perhaps matches TRBD2 (6 bases). V dropped 5 bases and J dropped 5 bases, with 12 bases sitting between them. This CDR3 has 13 amino acids. Germline V gene lookup returns CDR1 SGHTA and CDR2 FQGTGA. The CDR3 here is CASSGSRGETQYF. The CDR3 DNA reads TGTGCCAGCAGCGGGTCCCGGGGGGAGACCCAGTACTTC. Combining the CDR3 with reference TRBV7-3 and TRBJ2-5 gives the whole variable domain GAGVSQTPSNKVTEKGKYVELRCDPISGHTALYWYRQSLGQGPEFLIYFQGTGAADDSGLPNDRFFAVRPEGSVSTLKIQRTERGDSAVYLCASSGSRGETQYFGPGTRLLVL.

This clonotype was recorded many times. This chain links TRBV4-2 with TRBJ1-2; D is possibly TRBD1 (5 bases). V was pared by 1 base and J by 4 bases, with 19 bases between. There are 17 residues in the CDR3. Germline V gene data show CDR1 as LGHNA and CDR2 as YNFKEQ. The CDR3 loop is CASSQGLASGRRYGYTF. The CDR3, as DNA: TGTGCCAGCAGCCAAGGTCTGGCGTCAGGGCGACGCTATGGCTACACCTTC.

This clonotype showed up many times. The chain is built from TRBV6-6 and TRBJ1-1, with unresolved D. Per germline, CDR1 MNHNY and CDR2 SVGAGI (reference sequence). Trimming removed 6 bases at V and 11 bases at J, with 13 bases between. The CDR3 is 11 residues long. CDR3 nucleotides: TGTGCCAGCAGCCCTGGGCGAGGGGCTTTCTTT. This translates into CASSPGRGAFF.

This clonotype was recorded many times. The rearrangement uses TRBV28 and TRBJ2-5; 7 nucleotides line up with TRBD2. CDR1 is MDHEN, CDR2 SYDVKM, per germline. Losses at the gene ends were 5 bases for V and 3 bases for J; bases not matched to a gene: 6. The CDR3 contains 14 residues. In DNA form, the CDR3 reads TGTGCCAGCAGTCCCGGGACTATGGAAGAGACCCAGTACTTC. Translating gives CASSPGTMEETQYF.

Ten or more counts support this clonotype. This chain links TRBV20-1 with TRBJ1-1, with 7 bases aligning to TRBD1. CDR3 size: 11 residues. Germline V gene sequence: CDR1 DFQATT, CDR2 SNEGSKA (reference sequence). V lost 7 bases to trimming and J lost 3 bases; unmatched junction nucleotides: 2. This chain's CDR3 is CSGQGDTEAFF. Written as DNA, the CDR3 is TGCAGTGGCCAGGGGGACACTGAAGCTTTCTTT.

This clonotype occurred many times. The CDR3 DNA follows: TGCGCCAGCAGCCCGGACAGGGGACGAGAGACCCAGTACTTC. This codes for CASSPDRGRETQYF. The V and J genes are TRBV5-1 and TRBJ2-5; 9 bases agree with TRBD1. The CDR3 covers 14 residues. J lost 4 bases, V lost 4 bases, and 5 bases had no gene match. Germline V CDR1 and CDR2: SGHRS, YFSETQ. The complete variable domain, with remaining parts taken from reference TRBV5-1 and TRBJ2-5, reads KAGVTQTPRYLIKTRGQQVTLSCSPISGHRSVSWYQQTPGQGLQFLFEYFSETQRNKGNFPGRFSGRQFSNSRSEMNVSTLELGDSALYLCASSPDRGRETQYFGPGTRLLVL.